The sample holds a few counts of the clone carrying this T cell receptor beta chain. Repertoires were generated with immunoSEQ multiplex PCR, while TCRdb's copy carries only in-frame clones and drops some. This sample has thousands of clones, with about 74% found just once. V dropped 2 bases and J dropped 2; count of bases not matched to a gene: 9. The CDR3 spans 16 residues. CDR1 and CDR2 (germline): MNHEY, SVGAGI. The data belong to a study of tumor-infiltrating lymphocytes in localized non-small cell lung cancer. Study background: Patients included smokers and never-smokers with various histologies, some sampled after neoadjuvant chemotherapy. From each patient, both tumor and uninvolved lung, non-adjacent to tumor, were sampled.

This TCR derives from a human donor with non-small cell lung cancer. V and J are TRBV6-5 and TRBJ2-7; the match to TRBD1 covers 7 bases. The sample taken for sequencing was uninvolved lung tissue not adjacent to the tumor. The CDR3 here is CASSYPTGPHTYEQYF. CDR3 nucleotides: TGTGCCAGCAGTTACCCGACAGGGCCGCATACCTACGAGCAGTACTTC.